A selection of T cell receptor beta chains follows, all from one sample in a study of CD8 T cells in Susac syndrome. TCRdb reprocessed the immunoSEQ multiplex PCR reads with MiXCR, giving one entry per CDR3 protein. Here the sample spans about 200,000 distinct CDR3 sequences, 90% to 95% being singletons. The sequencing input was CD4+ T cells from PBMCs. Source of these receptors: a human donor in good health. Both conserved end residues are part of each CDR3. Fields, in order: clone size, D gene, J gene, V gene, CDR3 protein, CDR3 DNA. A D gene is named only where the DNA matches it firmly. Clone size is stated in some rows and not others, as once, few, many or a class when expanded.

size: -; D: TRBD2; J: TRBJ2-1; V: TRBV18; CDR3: CASSPPTSGINEQFF; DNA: TGTGCCAGCTCACCACCGACTAGCGGAATTAATGAGCAGTTCTTC
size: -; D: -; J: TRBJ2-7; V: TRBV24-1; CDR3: CATSSGDGSSYEQYF; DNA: TGTGCCACCAGCTCTGGGGACGGGAGCTCCTACGAGCAGTACTTC
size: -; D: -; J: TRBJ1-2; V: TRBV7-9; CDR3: CASSPDWGSGYTF; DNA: TGTGCCAGCAGCCCGGACTGGGGTTCCGGCTACACCTTC
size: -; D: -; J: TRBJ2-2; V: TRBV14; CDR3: CASSQVPIGGELFF; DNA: TGTGCCAGCAGCCAAGTACCCATTGGCGGGGAGCTGTTTTTT
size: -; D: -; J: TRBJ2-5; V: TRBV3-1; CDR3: CASSQRGDGETQYF; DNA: TGTGCCAGCAGCCAGCGAGGGGATGGGGAGACCCAGTACTTC
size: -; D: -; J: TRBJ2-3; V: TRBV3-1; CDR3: CASSHGGGTADTQYF; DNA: TGTGCCAGCAGCCATGGCGGAGGGACTGCAGATACGCAGTATTTT
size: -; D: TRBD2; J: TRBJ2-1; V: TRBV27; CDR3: CASGRSTGGFNEQFF; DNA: TGTGCCAGCGGCCGTAGCACGGGAGGGTTCAATGAGCAGTTCTTC
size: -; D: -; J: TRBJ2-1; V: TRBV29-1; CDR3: CSVDPGPQQFF; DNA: TGCAGCGTCGACCCCGGGCCCCAGCAGTTCTTC
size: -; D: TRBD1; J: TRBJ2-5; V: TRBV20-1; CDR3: CSARDRRGFQETQYF; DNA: TGCAGTGCTAGGGACAGGCGTGGGTTCCAAGAGACCCAGTACTTC
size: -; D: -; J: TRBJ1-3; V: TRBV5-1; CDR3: CASSLDRVGSSGNTIYF; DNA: TGCGCCAGCAGCTTGGACAGGGTCGGATCTAGCGGAAACACCATATATTTT
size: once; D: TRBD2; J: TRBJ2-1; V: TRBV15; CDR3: CATSPGTSGMSSYNEQFF; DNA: TGTGCCACCAGCCCCGGGACTAGCGGGATGAGCTCCTACAATGAGCAGTTCTTC
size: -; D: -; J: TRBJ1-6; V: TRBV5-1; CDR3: CASSPGSSGNSPLHF; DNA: TGCGCCAGCAGCCCGGGGAGTAGCGGGAATTCACCCCTCCACTTT
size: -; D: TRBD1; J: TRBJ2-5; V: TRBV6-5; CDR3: CAGWDRAASGAQYF; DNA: TGTGCCGGCTGGGACAGGGCTGCTTCCGGGGCCCAGTACTTC
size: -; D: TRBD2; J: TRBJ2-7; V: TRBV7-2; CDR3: CASSFLTSGAYEQYF; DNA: TGTGCCAGCAGTTTCCTGACTAGCGGGGCCTACGAGCAGTACTTC
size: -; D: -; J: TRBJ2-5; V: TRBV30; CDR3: CAWRGEQGGETQYF; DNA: TGTGCCTGGAGGGGGGAACAGGGTGGCGAGACCCAGTACTTC
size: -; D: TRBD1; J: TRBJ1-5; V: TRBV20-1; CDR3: CSAFRGLGNQPQHF; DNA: TGCAGTGCTTTTAGGGGGCTTGGTAATCAGCCCCAGCATTTT
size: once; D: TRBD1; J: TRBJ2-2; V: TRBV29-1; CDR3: CSVVGTANTGELFF; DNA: TGCAGCGTTGTGGGGACAGCGAACACCGGGGAGCTGTTTTTT
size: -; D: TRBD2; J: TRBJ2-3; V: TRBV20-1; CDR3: CSARHPRAGGSTDTQYF; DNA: TGCAGTGCTAGACACCCCCGGGCGGGGGGAAGCACAGATACGCAGTATTTT
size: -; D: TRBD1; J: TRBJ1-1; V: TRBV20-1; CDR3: CSAYRDRGPTEAFF; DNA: TGCAGTGCTTACCGGGACAGGGGGCCCACTGAAGCTTTCTTT
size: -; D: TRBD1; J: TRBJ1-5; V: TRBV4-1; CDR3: CASSQVPGGRSNQPQHF; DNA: TGCGCCAGCAGCCAAGTACCAGGGGGAAGGAGCAATCAGCCCCAGCATTTT
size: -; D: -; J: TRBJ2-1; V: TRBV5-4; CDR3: CASSLDFRDEQFF; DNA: TGTGCCAGCAGCTTGGATTTCCGGGATGAGCAGTTCTTC
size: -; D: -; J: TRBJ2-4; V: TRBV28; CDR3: CASSFTEDNIQYF; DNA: TGTGCCAGCAGTTTTACTGAGGACAACATTCAGTACTTC
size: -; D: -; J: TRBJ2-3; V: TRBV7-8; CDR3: CASSFSVAGDTQYF; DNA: TGTGCCAGCAGCTTTTCCGTAGCCGGGGATACGCAGTATTTT
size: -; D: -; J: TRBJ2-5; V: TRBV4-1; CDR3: CASSQDGISGETQYF; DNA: TGCGCCAGCAGCCAAGACGGCATCTCAGGGGAGACCCAGTACTTC
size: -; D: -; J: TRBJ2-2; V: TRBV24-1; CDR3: CATSDFGGPEDTGELFF; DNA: TGTGCCACCAGTGATTTTGGGGGCCCCGAGGACACCGGGGAGCTGTTTTTT
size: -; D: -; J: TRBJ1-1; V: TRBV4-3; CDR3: CASSQGDRSNTEAFF; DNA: TGCGCCAGCAGCCAAGGTGACAGGTCTAACACTGAAGCTTTCTTT
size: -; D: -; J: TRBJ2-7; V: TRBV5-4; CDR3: CASSVRTGWIYEQYF; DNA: TGTGCCAGCAGCGTGCGGACCGGGTGGATCTACGAGCAGTACTTC
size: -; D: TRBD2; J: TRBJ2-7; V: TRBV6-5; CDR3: CASSYPGTSGYEQYF; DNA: TGTGCCAGCAGTTACCCCGGGACTAGTGGCTACGAGCAGTACTTC
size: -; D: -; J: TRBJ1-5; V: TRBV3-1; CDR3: CASSINREDQPQHF; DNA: TGTGCCAGCAGCATCAACAGGGAGGATCAGCCCCAGCATTTT
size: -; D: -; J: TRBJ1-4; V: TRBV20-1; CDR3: CSYATTGILNEKLFF; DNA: TGCAGTTACGCGACCACCGGGATCCTTAATGAAAAACTGTTTTTT
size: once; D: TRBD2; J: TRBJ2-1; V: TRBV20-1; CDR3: CSVTLAGTYNEQFF; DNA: TGCAGTGTTACACTAGCGGGAACCTACAATGAGCAGTTCTTC
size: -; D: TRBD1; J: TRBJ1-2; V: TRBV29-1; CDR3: CSVAGTVNSNYGYTF; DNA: TGCAGCGTTGCAGGGACAGTAAACTCTAACTATGGCTACACCTTC
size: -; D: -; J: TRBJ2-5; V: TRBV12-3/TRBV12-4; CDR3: CASSPPRTPWATQYF; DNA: TGTGCCAGCAGTCCCCCCCGGACTCCCTGGGCGACCCAGTACTTC
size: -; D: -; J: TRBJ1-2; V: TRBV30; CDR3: CAWSVSGEGYTF; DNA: TGTGCCTGGAGTGTTTCGGGGGAAGGCTACACCTTC
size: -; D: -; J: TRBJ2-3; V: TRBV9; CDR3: CASSPETTDTQYF; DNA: TGTGCCAGCAGCCCAGAAACCACAGATACGCAGTATTTT
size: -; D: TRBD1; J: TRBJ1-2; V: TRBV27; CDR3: CASSTTAFRDRAYGYTF; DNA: TGTGCCAGCAGTACCACCGCTTTCCGGGACAGGGCCTATGGCTACACCTTC
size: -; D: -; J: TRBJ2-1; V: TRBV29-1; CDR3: CSAASSAINEQFF; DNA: TGCAGCGCTGCCAGCAGCGCCATCAATGAGCAGTTCTTC
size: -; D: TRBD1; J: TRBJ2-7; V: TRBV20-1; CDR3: CSAREARGYEQYF; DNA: TGCAGTGCTAGAGAAGCCAGGGGGTACGAGCAGTACTTC
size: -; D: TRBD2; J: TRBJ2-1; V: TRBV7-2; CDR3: CASSLVASGSGEQFF; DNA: TGTGCCAGCAGCTTAGTGGCTAGCGGGAGTGGCGAGCAGTTCTTC
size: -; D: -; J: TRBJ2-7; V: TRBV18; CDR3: CASSPQGGPYEQYF; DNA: TGTGCCAGCTCGCCACAGGGCGGGCCTTACGAGCAGTACTTC
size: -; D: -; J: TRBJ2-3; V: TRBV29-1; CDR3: CSTDTGGPDTQYF; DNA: TGCAGCACGGACACGGGGGGCCCAGATACGCAGTATTTT
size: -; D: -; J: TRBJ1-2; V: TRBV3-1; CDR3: CASSQGPRGGYTF; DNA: TGTGCCAGCAGCCAAGGTCCCAGGGGAGGCTACACCTTC
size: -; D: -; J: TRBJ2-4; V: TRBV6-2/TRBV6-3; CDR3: CASTYGGAKNIQYF; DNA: TGTGCCAGCACCTACGGGGGAGCCAAAAACATTCAGTACTTC
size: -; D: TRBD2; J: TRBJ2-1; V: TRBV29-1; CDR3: CSVLLLAGFEQFF; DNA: TGCAGCGTTTTGTTACTAGCGGGTTTCGAGCAGTTCTTC
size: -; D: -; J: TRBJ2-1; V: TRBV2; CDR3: CASHYRDLVAEQFF; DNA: TGTGCCAGCCACTACCGGGACTTGGTCGCTGAGCAGTTCTTC
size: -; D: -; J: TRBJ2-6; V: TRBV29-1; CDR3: CSVGSSESPSSGANVLTF; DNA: TGCAGCGTTGGAAGTTCAGAATCCCCCAGCTCTGGGGCCAACGTCCTGACTTTC
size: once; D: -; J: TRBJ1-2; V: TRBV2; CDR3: CASSVEGESNYGYTF; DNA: TGTGCCAGCAGTGTGGAAGGGGAATCGAACTATGGCTACACCTTC
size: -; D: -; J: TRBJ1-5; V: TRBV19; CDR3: CASTIQLWGQPQHF; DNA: TGTGCCAGTACTATCCAGCTCTGGGGACAGCCCCAGCATTTT
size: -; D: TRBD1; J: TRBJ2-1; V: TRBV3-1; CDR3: CASSGTAGRFF; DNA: TGTGCCAGCAGCGGGACAGCAGGCCGGTTCTTC
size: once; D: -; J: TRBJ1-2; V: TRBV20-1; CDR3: CSARGGGYTF; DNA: TGCAGTGCTAGGGGGGGCGGCTACACCTTC
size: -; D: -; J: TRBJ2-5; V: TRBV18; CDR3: CASSPRLLQETQYF; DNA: TGTGCCAGCTCTCCAAGGCTCCTGCAAGAGACCCAGTACTTC
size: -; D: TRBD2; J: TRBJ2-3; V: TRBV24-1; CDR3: CATSDYYGLAGVADTQYF; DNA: TGTGCCACCAGTGATTACTATGGACTAGCGGGAGTAGCAGATACGCAGTATTTT
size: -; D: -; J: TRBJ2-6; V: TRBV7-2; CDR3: CASSSSHSGANVLTF; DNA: TGTGCCAGCAGCTCAAGCCACTCTGGGGCCAACGTCCTGACTTTC
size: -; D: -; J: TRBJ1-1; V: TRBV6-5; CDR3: CASSYLAGRRNTEAFF; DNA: TGTGCCAGCAGTTACTTGGCAGGGAGAAGGAACACTGAAGCTTTCTTT
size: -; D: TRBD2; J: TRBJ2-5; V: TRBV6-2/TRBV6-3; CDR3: CASSYSSSGEETQYF; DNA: TGTGCCAGCAGTTACTCGTCGAGCGGGGAGGAGACCCAGTACTTC